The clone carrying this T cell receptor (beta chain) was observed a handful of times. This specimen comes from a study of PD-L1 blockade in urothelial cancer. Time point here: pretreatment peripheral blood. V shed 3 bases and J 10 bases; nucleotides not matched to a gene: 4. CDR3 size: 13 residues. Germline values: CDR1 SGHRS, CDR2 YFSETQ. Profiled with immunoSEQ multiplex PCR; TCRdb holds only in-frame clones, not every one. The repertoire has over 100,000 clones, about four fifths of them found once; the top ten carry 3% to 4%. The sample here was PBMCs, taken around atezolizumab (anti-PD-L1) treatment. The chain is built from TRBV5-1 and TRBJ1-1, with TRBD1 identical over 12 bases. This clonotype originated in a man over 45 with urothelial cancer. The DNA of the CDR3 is TGCGCCAGCAGCTGGGGACAGGGGGCTTCAGCTTTCTTT. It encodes CASSWGQGASAFF. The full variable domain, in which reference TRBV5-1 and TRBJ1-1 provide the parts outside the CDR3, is KAGVTQTPRYLIKTRGQQVTLSCSPISGHRSVSWYQQTPGQGLQFLFEYFSETQRNKGNFPGRFSGRQFSNSRSEMNVSTLELGDSALYLCASSWGQGASAFFGQGTRLTVV.